This T cell receptor beta chain derives from a study of shared clonotypes between healthy human individuals. To note about this clone: Its antigen remains unknown.

With 2 bases removed from V and 2 bases from J, the gap between germline ends came to 13 bases. Germline values: CDR1 SQVTM, CDR2 ANQGSEA. This CDR3 is 14 amino acids long. The donors were all Caucasian adults (living in Nashville, Tennessee). General study findings and limits: Memory subsets generally showed lower estimated richness than naive subsets. Four donors shared 4.5% to 6.5% of their naive CD4 clonotypes.

It was across several immunoSEQ plates that each subset's genomic DNA was evenly split. TCRdb keeps only in-frame clones here, not all; method: immunoSEQ multiplex PCR. The sample shows some 500,000 clones, approximately 95% of them seen only once. This chain links TRBV29-1 with TRBJ2-7, with D possibly matching TRBD1 (6 bases). The receptor was derived from a woman in her 30s in good health. The specimen sequenced was naive CD4+ T cells sorted from blood. Specified subset: CD45RA+ positively selected. Written as DNA, the CDR3 is TGCAGCGTTGAACTTACGGACAGAACCTACGAGCAGTACTTC. Encoded protein: CSVELTDRTYEQYF.